This T cell receptor beta chain emerged from a study of blood T cells in healthy people across ages. General study findings and limits: PBMCs that were unsorted prevented a conclusive naive versus antigen-experienced comparison.

To note about this clonotype: Its antigen is unidentified.

A second PCR, run for roughly 7 to 11 cycles, used a sample-barcoded 5' primer plus a J-beta primer mix. CDR3-containing paired-end reads numbered at least 2.5 million in each sample. TCRdb ran MiXCR on the 5' RACE reads and lists one entry per CDR3 protein. This sample carries about a million distinct CDR3 sequences, around two fifths of them seen once, and the ten largest clones take approximately 14%. This CDR3 is 16 amino acids long. Germline loops: CDR1 SEHNR, CDR2 FQNEAQ (reference sequence). Between the trimmed V and J ends, which lost 1 base and 0 bases, there was a span of 10 bases. Isolated per sample were at least 7 million PBMCs.

Sequences were obtained from blood. This chain connects TRBV7-9 to TRBJ2-1, with D unclear. The receptor's source is a man aged 18 to 30 in good health. CDR3 region: CASSLVMQSSYNEQFF. Written as DNA, the CDR3 is TGTGCCAGCAGCTTAGTCATGCAGAGCTCCTACAATGAGCAGTTCTTC.